One sample yielded the 20 T cell receptor beta chains listed below, sequenced in a study of T cell repertoires in cytomegalovirus infection. MiXCR, applied by TCRdb to the reads, yields one record per CDR3 protein. The profile shows approximately 100,000 distinct CDR3 sequences, roughly 39% of them singletons. Their target antigens are unknown. The material sequenced was CD8+ T cells from cultured PBMCs, taken from culture after CMV antigen stimulation. The receptor set was obtained from a human donor in good health (CMV status not recorded). Some clones in this sample may be carry-over from other donors' samples.

The chain couples TRBV5-5 to TRBJ2-7; the D gene is possibly TRBD2 (7 bases). The CDR3 spans 15 residues. Germline CDR1 reads SGHKS; CDR2 reads YYEKEE (reference sequence). The V end was cut by 4 bases, the J end by 5 bases, with 19 bases between. DNA for the CDR3: TGTGCCAGCAGCCCGGGGGCGGCGGGGGCAGACGAGCAGTACTTC. Translating gives CASSPGAAGADEQYF.

This clonotype was seen more than once but under ten times. The chain is built from TRBV7-6 and TRBJ1-1; 8 bases are a match to TRBD1. There are 17 residues in the CDR3. Trimming cost V 1 base and J 5 bases; bases outside gene matches: 12. Germline CDR1 SGHVS, CDR2 FNYEAQ. The CDR3 sequence: CASSLGGGRGRGTEAFF. CDR3 sequence (DNA): TGTGCCAGCAGCTTAGGGGGCGGCAGGGGGCGAGGGACTGAAGCTTTCTTT.

Only a few counts were recorded for this clonotype. The chain recombines TRBV20-1 with TRBJ2-7, with D tentatively TRBD2 (5 bases). V was cut by 1 base and J by 5 bases, with 6 bases left in between. The CDR3 runs to 11 residues. Per the germline V gene, CDR1 is DFQATT and CDR2 is SNEGSKA (reference sequence). The chain's CDR3 is CSARVEDEQYF. The CDR3 nucleotides are TGCAGTGCTAGAGTGGAGGACGAGCAGTACTTC.

This clonotype was detected many times. V is TRBV2 and J is TRBJ2-2; no firm D call. CDR1 is SNHLY, CDR2 FYNNEI, per germline. Between the trimmed V and J ends, which lost 2 bases and 4 bases, there was a span of 8 bases. The length of the CDR3 is 14 residues. Here the CDR3 DNA reads TGTGCCAGCAGTGAATTCGTTTCCACCGGGGAGCTGTTTTTT. It translates to CASSEFVSTGELFF.

This clonotype came up a few times. The gene calls are TRBV7-9 and TRBJ1-1; D might be TRBD1 (6 bases). Trimming stripped 5 bases from V and 2 bases from J, with 15 bases between. CDR3 length: 15 amino acids. The germline V gene encodes CDR1 SEHNR and CDR2 FQNEAQ (reference sequence). CDR3 loop: CASSRTPGHNTEAFF. The CDR3 DNA is TGTGCCAGCAGCCGAACTCCGGGACATAACACTGAAGCTTTCTTT.

V is TRBV3-1 and J is TRBJ2-1, with 7 bases fitting TRBD2. The CDR3 sequence is 12 residues long. Per germline, CDR1 LGHDT and CDR2 YNNKEL (reference sequence). V dropped 5 bases and J dropped 12; count of bases not matched to a gene: 7. The CDR3 protein is CASSASGTWQFF. CDR3 sequence (DNA): TGTGCCAGCAGCGCTAGCGGAACATGGCAGTTCTTC.

The chain has TRBV27 and TRBJ2-7; a possible D gene is TRBD2 (5 bases). Germline V gene sequence: CDR1 MNHEY, CDR2 SMNVEV (reference sequence). The germline V and J ends were trimmed by 3 bases and 5 bases, with 23 bases remaining between them. The CDR3 extends over 17 amino acids. In DNA, the CDR3 is TGTGCCAGCAGTTTGAGTTTGGACGGCGGGCGTTGGGACGAGCAGTACTTC. Its translation: CASSLSLDGGRWDEQYF.

The chain uses TRBV7-6 and TRBJ2-1; 10 bases are shared with TRBD2. The CDR3 is 16 amino acids. Germline V gene sequence: CDR1 SGHVS, CDR2 FNYEAQ. With 4 bases clipped from V and 8 bases from J, the junction kept 11 bases outside the gene matches. For the CDR3, the DNA is TGTGCCAGCAGCTCGATTGAGCGGGGGGGTATAGATGAGCAGTTCTTC. It yields the protein CASSSIERGGIDEQFF. Together with reference TRBV7-6 and TRBJ2-1, the CDR3 gives the full variable domain: GAGVSQSPRYKVTKRGQDVALRCDPISGHVSLYWYRQALGQGPEFLTYFNYEAQQDKSGLPNDRFSAERPEGSISTLTIQRTEQRDSAMYRCASSSIERGGIDEQFFGPGTRLTVL.

The CDR3 here is CASSTRTGGSEKLFF. The CDR3 bases are TGTGCCAGCAGTACCCGGACAGGGGGGAGTGAAAAACTGTTTTTT. The chain joins TRBV27 to TRBJ1-4, with 10 bases lining up with TRBD1. Looked up from germline, CDR1 is MNHEY and CDR2 is SMNVEV (reference sequence). There are 15 residues in the CDR3. V was clipped by 5 bases and J by 7 bases; unmatched bases: 7.

The chain employs TRBV6-6 and TRBJ1-2; 8 nucleotides line up with TRBD1. Trimming removed 2 bases from V and 7 bases from J; junction bases left unmatched: 12. The CDR3 has 16 residues. The germline CDR1 and CDR2 sequences are MNHNY and SVGAGI (reference sequence). Here the CDR3 reads CASSYGITTGESGYTF. Written as DNA, the CDR3 is TGTGCCAGCAGTTACGGGATAACGACAGGGGAGAGTGGCTACACCTTC.

In its sample, this clonotype was seen a few times. This chain links TRBV9 with TRBJ2-1, with 10 bases that match TRBD1. Losses at the gene ends were 3 bases for V and 6 bases for J; bases not matched to a gene: 9. The CDR3 extends over 16 amino acids. Germline assignment: CDR1 SGDLS and CDR2 YYNGEE. CDR3 loop: CASSERGGQGVNEQFF. CDR3 sequence (DNA): TGTGCCAGCAGCGAAAGGGGCGGACAGGGGGTCAATGAGCAGTTCTTC. Supplemented by reference TRBV9 and TRBJ2-1, the full variable domain reads DSGVTQTPKHLITATGQRVTLRCSPRSGDLSVYWYQQSLDQGLQFLIQYYNGEERAKGNILERFSAQQFPDLHSELNLSSLELGDSALYFCASSERGGQGVNEQFFGPGTRLTVL.

The table lists this clonotype with a count of one. CDR3 bases: TGCAGTGCACTAGGGCGACTAGCAAAAGCCAAAAACATTCAGTACTTC. The encoded protein is CSALGRLAKAKNIQYF. The V gene is TRBV20-1, the J gene TRBJ2-4; 7 bases fit TRBD2. CDR1 DFQATT and CDR2 SNEGSKA come from the germline V gene (reference sequence). CDR3 length: 16 residues. Trimming cost V 6 bases and J 0 bases; bases outside gene matches: 11.

This rearrangement joins TRBV7-3 to TRBJ1-2, with D uncertain. Germline CDR1 reads SGHTA; CDR2 reads FQGTGA. This CDR3 is 15 amino acids long. The V end was cut by 3 bases, the J end by 0 bases, with 11 bases between. CDR3 sequence (DNA): TGTGCCAGCAGCTTCACTCTCACCCCTAACTATGGCTACACCTTC. Translating gives CASSFTLTPNYGYTF.

There are many counts of this clonotype. The gene calls are TRBV7-9 and TRBJ1-2; tentatively, D is TRBD1 (5 bases). CDR3 length: 15 amino acids. Trimming took off 4 bases at V and 4 bases at J, with 16 bases between the two ends. Germline lookup yields CDR1 SEHNR and CDR2 FQNEAQ (reference sequence). The CDR3 loop is CASSYSTETFYGYTF. CDR3 bases: TGTGCCAGCAGCTACTCGACAGAGACTTTCTATGGCTACACCTTC.

This clonotype was recorded a few times. The rearrangement joins TRBV7-6 to TRBJ2-7; 8 bases map to TRBD1. This CDR3 is built from 13 residues. V shed 5 bases, J shed 6 bases, and the junction held 6 bases outside the gene matches. Per the germline V gene, CDR1 is SGHVS and CDR2 is FNYEAQ. The CDR3 DNA is TGTGCCAGCAGCCTTGGGACAGGAGGCGAGCAGTACTTC. Encoded protein: CASSLGTGGEQYF.

The chain joins TRBV7-2 to TRBJ1-1; 11 nucleotides agree with TRBD1. The CDR3 totals 16 residues. Germline V gene data show CDR1 as SGHTA and CDR2 as FQGNSA. The ends lost 3 bases at V and 3 bases at J; junction bases unmatched: 6. DNA for the CDR3: TGTGCCAGCAGCTTCGGACAGGGGGCCGGGTACACTGAAGCTTTCTTT. It yields the protein CASSFGQGAGYTEAFF. The full variable domain, with the rest looked up from reference TRBV7-2 and TRBJ1-1, is GAGVSQSPSNKVTEKGKDVELRCDPISGHTALYWYRQSLGQGLEFLIYFQGNSAPDKSGLPSDRFSAERTGGSVSTLTIQRTQQEDSAVYLCASSFGQGAGYTEAFFGQGTRLTVV.

The genes are TRBV12-3 or TRBV12-4 and TRBJ2-1; 10 bases match TRBD2. This CDR3 comprises 15 residues. V trimming: 4 bases; J trimming: 7 bases; junction bases outside the gene matches: 7. CDR3 sequence reads: CASSSGTSVVNEQFF. The CDR3 bases are TGTGCCAGCAGTTCCGGGACTAGCGTAGTGAATGAGCAGTTCTTC.

V gene TRBV20-1 combines with J gene TRBJ1-1; D is undetermined. This CDR3 comprises 14 residues. Trimming pared 4 bases from V and 0 bases from J, leaving 12 bases between. Per the germline V gene, CDR1 is DFQATT and CDR2 is SNEGSKA (reference sequence). The CDR3: CSATNQVLNTEAFF. The CDR3 DNA sequence: TGCAGTGCTACTAATCAGGTTTTGAACACTGAAGCTTTCTTT.

V is TRBV28 and J is TRBJ2-2; 9 bases are a match to TRBD1. J lost 2 bases, V lost 7 bases, and 11 bases had no gene match. The CDR3 extends over 17 amino acids. Germline V lookup: CDR1 MDHEN, CDR2 SYDVKM. CDR3 protein: CASTTLDRGENTGELFF. CDR3 coding DNA: TGTGCCAGCACCACCCTAGACAGGGGGGAAAACACCGGGGAGCTGTTTTTT.

This rearrangement joins TRBV4-1 to TRBJ1-2; D possibly corresponds to TRBD1 (6 bases). The CDR3 covers 14 residues. Germline CDR1 MGHRA, CDR2 YSYEKL. Between the trimmed V and J ends, which lost 4 bases and 6 bases, there was a span of 15 bases. The CDR3 DNA sequence: TGCGCCAGCAGCCCCCAGGGGATCTCCCATGGCTACACCTTC. Amino acids: CASSPQGISHGYTF.